This TCR beta chain was retrieved from a study of blood T cell repertoires in COVID-19. Study-wide context: Specimens from acute and convalescent COVID-19 originated in the United States, Italy and Spain.

In Cohort 3, a recovered donor had either two negative PCRs, clearance, or symptom resolution. Germline assignment: CDR1 MDHEN and CDR2 SYDVKM. V shed 6 bases and J shed 4 bases, with 18 bases lying between them. The CDR3 is made up of 15 amino acids. In the authors' methods: Estimation of nucleated cell counts relied on the amplification of reference gene primers. Clones were sequenced by immunoSEQ multiplex PCR, and TCRdb holds only the in-frame ones, with some missing. Clone size and V and J calls were adopted from that table, with D and trimming inferred from the DNA. The sample gives about 280,000 clones, 85% of which show up once; about 2.5% is in the top ten.

The chain has TRBV28 and TRBJ1-2; tentative D call: TRBD1 (6 bases). The sequence came from a woman between 50 and 59 years old who had recovered from COVID-19. The source material was PBMCs or T cells enriched from blood (not recorded which). CDR3 sequence: CASSYETDSVYGYTF. CDR3 sequence (DNA): TGTGCCAGCAGCTACGAGACGGACAGCGTCTATGGCTACACCTTC.